The next 12 T cell receptor beta chains were all read from a single sample in a study of monozygotic twins with inflammatory bowel disease. TCRdb reprocessed the 5' RACE reads and reports one entry per CDR3 protein, with no DNA. This table holds around 380,000 distinct CDR3 sequences. Material for sequencing was blood. Receptors originate from a human donor with ulcerative colitis or Crohn's disease, or a healthy co-twin of an affected twin (not recorded which).

J is TRBJ2-3 and V is TRBV11-2; TCRdb indicates TRBD2, and absent DNA this call remains unverified. CDR3 length equals 13 residues. From germline, CDR1 is SGHAT and CDR2 FQNNGV. The CDR3 here is CASSLQSSGAEYF.

The chain has TRBV20-1 and TRBJ1-1; TCRdb proposes TRBD1, but this gene call is untestable without DNA. CDR1 DFQATT and CDR2 SNEGSKA come from the germline V gene (reference sequence). CDR3 length equals 13 residues. The CDR3 reads CSAPGQSNTEAFF.

V usage is TRBV5-1 and J usage is TRBJ1-1. Germline V CDR1 and CDR2: SGHRS, YFSETQ. The CDR3 totals 13 residues. CDR3: CASRRRENTEAFF.

This chain connects TRBV4-2 to TRBJ1-3; TCRdb names TRBD1, which stays unverified in the absence of DNA. Germline V gives CDR1 LGHNA, CDR2 YNFKEQ. The CDR3 extends over 12 amino acids. The CDR3 spells CATGQSGNTIYF.

The CDR3 protein is CASSLRGVENEQFF. The V call is TRBV7-2, the J call TRBJ2-1; TCRdb proposes TRBD1, but this gene call is untestable without DNA. Looked up from germline, CDR1 is SGHTA and CDR2 is FQGNSA. The CDR3 spans 14 residues.

The chain uses TRBV5-1 and TRBJ2-1; TCRdb proposes TRBD1, but this gene call is untestable without DNA. The CDR3 runs to 16 residues. Germline CDR1 reads SGHRS; CDR2 reads YFSETQ. This CDR3 is CASSLGQIRMDNEQFF.

This chain joins TRBV20-1 and TRBJ1-5; TCRdb proposes TRBD1, but this gene call is untestable without DNA. The CDR3 runs 15 residues. Germline CDR1 DFQATT, CDR2 SNEGSKA (reference sequence). CDR3 protein: CSARDGTVGKQPQHF.

This chain connects TRBV10-3 to TRBJ2-7; without DNA, the TCRdb call of TRBD2 cannot be checked. CDR1 is ENHRY, CDR2 SYGVKD, per germline. This CDR3 comprises 15 residues. CDR3 region: CAISATSGTPYEQYF.

The chain is built from TRBV25-1 and TRBJ1-1; without DNA, the TCRdb call of TRBD1 cannot be checked. CDR1 MGHDK and CDR2 SYGVNS come from the germline V gene. The CDR3 is made up of 14 amino acids. The CDR3 here is CASSPGAGGTEAFF.

This chain joins TRBV20-1 and TRBJ2-4; TCRdb's D call of TRBD2 is untestable without DNA. The CDR3 consists of 17 residues. From germline, CDR1 is DFQATT and CDR2 SNEGSKA (reference sequence). CDR3: CSALTSGGAGAKNIQYF.

The genes are TRBV7-9 and TRBJ1-1. The CDR3 is 12 amino acids. CDR1 and CDR2 (germline): SEHNR, FQNEAQ (reference sequence). CDR3 residues: CAISSKTTEAFF.

The chain recombines TRBV6-1 with TRBJ1-3. Germline assignment: CDR1 MNHNS and CDR2 SASEGT. The CDR3 consists of 13 residues. CDR3: CASIGPSGNTIYF.